Detailed here is one T cell receptor beta chain. The data were produced by immunoSEQ multiplex PCR, yet TCRdb's version contains in-frame clones alone and is incomplete. The table lists over 20,000 clones, around 93% of them singletons. This entry belongs to a study of untreated major depressive disorder. From germline, CDR1 is MDHEN and CDR2 SYDVKM. The CDR3 contains 16 residues. Unmatched junction bases numbered 16, after V lost 4 bases and J lost 9 bases. The rearrangement joins TRBV28 to TRBJ2-7, with TRBD2 identical over 9 bases. Sequenced: CD4+ T cells from PBMCs. This TCR was sampled from a man aged 30 to 45 in good health. The CDR3 loop is CASSSIGGAGGPPQYF. CDR3 in DNA: TGTGCCAGCAGTTCAATCGGCGGAGCGGGAGGCCCGCCGCAGTACTTC.